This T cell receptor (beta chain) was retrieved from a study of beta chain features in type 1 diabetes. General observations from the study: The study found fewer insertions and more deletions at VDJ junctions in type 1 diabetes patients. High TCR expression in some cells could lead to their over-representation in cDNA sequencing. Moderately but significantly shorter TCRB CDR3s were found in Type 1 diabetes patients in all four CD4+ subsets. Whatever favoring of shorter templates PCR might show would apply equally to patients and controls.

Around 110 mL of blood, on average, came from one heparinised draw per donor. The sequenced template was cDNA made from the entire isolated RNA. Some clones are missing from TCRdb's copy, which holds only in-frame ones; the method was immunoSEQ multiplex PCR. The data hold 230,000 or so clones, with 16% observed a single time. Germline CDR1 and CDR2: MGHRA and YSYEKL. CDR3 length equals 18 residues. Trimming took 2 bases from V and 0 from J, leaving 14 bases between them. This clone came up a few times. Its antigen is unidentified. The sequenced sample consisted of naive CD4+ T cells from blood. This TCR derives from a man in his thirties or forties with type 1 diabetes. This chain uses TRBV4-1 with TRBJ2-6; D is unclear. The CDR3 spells CASSQSSPRNSGANVLTF. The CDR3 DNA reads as TGCGCCAGCAGCCAAAGTTCCCCGCGGAACTCTGGGGCCAACGTCCTGACTTTC.